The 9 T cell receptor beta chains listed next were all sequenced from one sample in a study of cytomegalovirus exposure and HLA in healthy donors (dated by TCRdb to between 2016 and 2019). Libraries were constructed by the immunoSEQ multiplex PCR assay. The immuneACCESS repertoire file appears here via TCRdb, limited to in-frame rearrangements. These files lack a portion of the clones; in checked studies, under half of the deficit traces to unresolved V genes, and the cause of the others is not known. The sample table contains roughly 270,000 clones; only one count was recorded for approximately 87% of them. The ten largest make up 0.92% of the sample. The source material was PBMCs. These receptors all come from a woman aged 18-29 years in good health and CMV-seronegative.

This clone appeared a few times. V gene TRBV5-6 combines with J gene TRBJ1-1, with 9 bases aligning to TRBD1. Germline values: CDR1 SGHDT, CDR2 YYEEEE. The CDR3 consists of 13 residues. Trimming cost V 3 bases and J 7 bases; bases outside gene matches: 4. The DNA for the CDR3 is TGTGCCAGCAGCTCCGGGACAGGGTTTGAAGCTTTCTTT. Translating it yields CASSSGTGFEAFF.

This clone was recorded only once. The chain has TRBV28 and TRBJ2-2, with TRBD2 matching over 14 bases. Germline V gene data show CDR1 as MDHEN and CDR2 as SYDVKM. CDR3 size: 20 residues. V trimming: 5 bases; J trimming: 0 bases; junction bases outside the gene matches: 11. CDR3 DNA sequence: TGTGCCAGCAGTGGACCGGGACTAGCGGGAGTTCCTTCGAACACCGGGGAGCTGTTTTTT. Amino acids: CASSGPGLAGVPSNTGELFF.

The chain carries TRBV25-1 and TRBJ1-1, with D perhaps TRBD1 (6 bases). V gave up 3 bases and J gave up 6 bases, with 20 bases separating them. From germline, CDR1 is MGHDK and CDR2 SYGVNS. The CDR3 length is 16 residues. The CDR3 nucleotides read TGTGCCAGCAGTGACCCCTTCGGGGGGCAAGGGGCTGAAGCTTTCTTT. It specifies CASSDPFGGQGAEAFF.

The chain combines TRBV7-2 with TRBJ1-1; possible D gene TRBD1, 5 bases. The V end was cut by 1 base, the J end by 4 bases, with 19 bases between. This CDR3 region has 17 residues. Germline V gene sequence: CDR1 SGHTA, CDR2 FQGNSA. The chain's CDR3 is CASSLGGWGGEGTEAFF. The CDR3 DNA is TGTGCCAGCAGCTTAGGGGGTTGGGGGGGTGAGGGCACTGAAGCTTTCTTT.

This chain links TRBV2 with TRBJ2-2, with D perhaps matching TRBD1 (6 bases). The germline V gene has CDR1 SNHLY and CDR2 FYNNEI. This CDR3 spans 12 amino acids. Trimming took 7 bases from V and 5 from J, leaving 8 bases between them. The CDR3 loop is CASIQGTGELFF. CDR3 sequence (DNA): TGTGCCAGCATCCAGGGGACCGGGGAGCTGTTTTTT.

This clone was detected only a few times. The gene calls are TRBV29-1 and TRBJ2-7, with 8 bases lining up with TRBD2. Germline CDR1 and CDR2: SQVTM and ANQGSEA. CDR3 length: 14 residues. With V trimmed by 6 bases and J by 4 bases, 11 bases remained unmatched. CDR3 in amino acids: CSVASLGLEYEQYF. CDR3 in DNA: TGCAGCGTAGCTTCGTTGGGACTAGAATACGAGCAGTACTTC.

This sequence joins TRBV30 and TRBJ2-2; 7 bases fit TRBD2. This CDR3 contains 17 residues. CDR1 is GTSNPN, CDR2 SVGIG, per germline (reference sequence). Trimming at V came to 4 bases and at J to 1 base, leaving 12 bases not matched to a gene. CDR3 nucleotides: TGTGCCTGGAACCCTGTAAGAAGCGGGGTGAACACCGGGGAGCTGTTTTTT. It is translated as CAWNPVRSGVNTGELFF.

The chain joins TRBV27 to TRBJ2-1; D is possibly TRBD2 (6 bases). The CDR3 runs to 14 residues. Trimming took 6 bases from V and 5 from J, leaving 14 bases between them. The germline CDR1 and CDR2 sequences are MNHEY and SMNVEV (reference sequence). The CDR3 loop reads CASRPGGNNNEQFF. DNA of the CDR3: TGTGCCAGCAGACCCGGCGGGAACAACAATGAGCAGTTCTTC.

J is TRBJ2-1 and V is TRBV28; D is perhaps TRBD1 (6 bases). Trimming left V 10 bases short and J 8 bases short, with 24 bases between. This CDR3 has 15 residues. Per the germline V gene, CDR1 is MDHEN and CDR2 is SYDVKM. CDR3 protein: CATTLQGLVGDEQFF. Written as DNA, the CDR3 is TGTGCCACCACCCTACAGGGCTTGGTGGGCGATGAGCAGTTCTTC.